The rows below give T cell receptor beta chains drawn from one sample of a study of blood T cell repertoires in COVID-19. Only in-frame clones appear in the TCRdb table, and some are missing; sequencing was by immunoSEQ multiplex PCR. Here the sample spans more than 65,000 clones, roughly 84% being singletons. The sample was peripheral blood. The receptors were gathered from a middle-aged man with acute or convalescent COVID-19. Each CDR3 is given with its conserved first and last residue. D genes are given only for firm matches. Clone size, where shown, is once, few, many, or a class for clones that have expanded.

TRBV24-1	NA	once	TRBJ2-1	CATSPPGASNEQFF	TGTGCCACCAGTCCGCCAGGGGCTAGTAATGAGCAGTTCTTC
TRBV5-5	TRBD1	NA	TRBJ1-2	CASSFTGEYGYTF	TGTGCCAGCAGCTTCACAGGGGAGTATGGCTACACCTTC
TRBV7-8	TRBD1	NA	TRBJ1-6	CASSRQGDSPLHF	TGTGCCAGCAGCCGACAGGGCGATTCACCCCTCCACTTT
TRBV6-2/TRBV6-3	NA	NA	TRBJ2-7	CASSYSRDKRYEQYF	TGTGCCAGCAGTTACTCGAGGGATAAGCGCTACGAGCAGTACTTC
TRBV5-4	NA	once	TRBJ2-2	CASTGDQGRGELFF	TGTGCCAGCACGGGGGACCAGGGCCGTGGGGAGCTGTTTTTT
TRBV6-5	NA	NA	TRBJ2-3	CASLGDTQYF	TGTGCCAGCCTCGGGGATACGCAGTATTTT
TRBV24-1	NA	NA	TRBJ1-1	CATSVTGNTEAFF	TGTGCCACCAGTGTTACAGGGAACACTGAAGCTTTCTTT
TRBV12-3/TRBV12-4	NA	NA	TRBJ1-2	CASSLGGAGGYTF	TGTGCCAGCAGTTTAGGTGGGGCGGGAGGCTACACCTTC
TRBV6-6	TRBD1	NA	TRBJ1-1	CASSPRDSRNTEAFF	TGTGCCAGCAGTCCTCGGGACAGCAGAAACACTGAAGCTTTCTTT
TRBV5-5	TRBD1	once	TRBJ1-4	CASNAGTGDEKLFF	TGTGCCAGCAACGCCGGGACAGGGGACGAAAAACTGTTTTTT
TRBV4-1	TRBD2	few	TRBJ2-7	CASSQVPKGLAGVREQYF	TGCGCCAGCAGCCAAGTCCCGAAGGGACTAGCGGGAGTTCGCGAGCAGTACTTC
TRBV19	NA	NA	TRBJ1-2	CATTQGPRDNYGYTF	TGTGCCACCACTCAGGGCCCCAGGGATAACTATGGCTACACCTTC
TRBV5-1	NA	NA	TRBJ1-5	CASSSSGGNQPQHF	TGCGCCAGCAGCTCGTCGGGTGGGAATCAGCCCCAGCATTTT
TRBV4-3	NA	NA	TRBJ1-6	CASSPEAGYNSPLHF	TGCGCCAGCAGCCCTGAGGCAGGGTACAATTCACCCCTCCACTTT
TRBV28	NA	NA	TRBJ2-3	CASSLLEVLTDTQYF	TGTGCCAGCAGTTTATTGGAGGTTCTCACAGATACGCAGTATTTT
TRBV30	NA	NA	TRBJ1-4	CAWSHGLGEKLFF	TGTGCCTGGAGTCACGGGTTAGGCGAAAAACTGTTTTTT
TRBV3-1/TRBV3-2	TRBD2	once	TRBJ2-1	CASSQGGSHKGNEQFF	TGTGCCAGCAGCCAAGGCGGGAGTCATAAGGGGAATGAGCAGTTCTTC
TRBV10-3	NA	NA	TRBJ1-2	CAISEPTLVSRGYTF	TGTGCCATCAGTGAGCCCACCCTAGTCTCCCGGGGCTACACCTTC
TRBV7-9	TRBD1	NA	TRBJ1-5	CASSASRDRGNQPQHF	TGTGCCAGCAGCGCGTCCCGGGACAGGGGGAATCAGCCCCAGCATTTT
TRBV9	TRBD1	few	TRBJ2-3	CASSVDWDRVNTQYF	TGTGCCAGCAGCGTAGATTGGGACAGGGTGAATACGCAGTATTTT
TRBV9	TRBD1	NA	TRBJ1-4	CASSVDRGFKEKLFF	TGTGCCAGCAGCGTAGACAGGGGGTTTAAAGAAAAACTGTTTTTT
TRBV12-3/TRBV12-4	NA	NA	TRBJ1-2	CASSIQGTYGYTF	TGTGCCAGCAGCATTCAGGGAACCTATGGCTACACCTTC
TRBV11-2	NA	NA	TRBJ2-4	CASSPDASRNIQYF	TGTGCCAGCAGCCCGGATGCCTCCAGGAACATTCAGTACTTC
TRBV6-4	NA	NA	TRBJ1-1	CASSERGNTEAFF	TGTGCCAGCAGTGAGCGGGGGAACACTGAAGCTTTCTTT
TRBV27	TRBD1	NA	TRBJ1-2	CASSSHRQGPQAGYTF	TGTGCCAGCAGTTCACATCGACAGGGCCCCCAGGCTGGCTACACCTTC
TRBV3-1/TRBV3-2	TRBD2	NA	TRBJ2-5	CASSQQTSRRETQYF	TGTGCCAGCAGCCAGCAGACTAGCAGGAGGGAGACCCAGTACTTC
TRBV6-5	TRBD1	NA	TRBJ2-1	CASIGTGSSYNEQFF	TGTGCCAGCATTGGGACAGGGAGCTCCTACAATGAGCAGTTCTTC
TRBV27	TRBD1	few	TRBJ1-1	CASSVGTASEAFF	TGTGCCAGCAGTGTAGGGACAGCCAGTGAAGCTTTCTTT
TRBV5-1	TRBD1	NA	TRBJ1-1	CASSTGTGSEAFF	TGCGCCAGCAGCACCGGGACAGGATCTGAAGCTTTCTTT
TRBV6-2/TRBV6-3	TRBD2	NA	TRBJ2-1	CASSYGTSSEYNEQFF	TGTGCCAGCAGTTACGGGACTAGTAGTGAATACAATGAGCAGTTCTTC
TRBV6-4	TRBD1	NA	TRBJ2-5	CASRTGTAVRETQYF	TGTGCCAGCAGGACAGGGACGGCCGTCCGAGAGACCCAGTACTTC
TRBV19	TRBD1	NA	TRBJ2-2	CASSGRGSSTGELFF	TGTGCCAGTAGTGGCAGGGGGTCTAGCACCGGGGAGCTGTTTTTT
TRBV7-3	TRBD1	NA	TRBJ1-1	CASSLRQGGNTEAFF	TGTGCCAGCAGCTTGAGGCAGGGGGGCAACACTGAAGCTTTCTTT
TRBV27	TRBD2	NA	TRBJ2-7	CASSLSGGPYEQYF	TGTGCCAGCAGTTTATCGGGAGGGCCCTACGAGCAGTACTTC
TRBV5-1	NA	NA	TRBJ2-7	CASVPNPGGDYEQYF	TGCGCCAGCGTCCCGAATCCAGGAGGGGACTACGAGCAGTACTTC
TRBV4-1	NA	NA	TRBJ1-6	CASSQDRYAPLHF	TGCGCCAGCAGCCAAGACAGATATGCACCCCTCCACTTT
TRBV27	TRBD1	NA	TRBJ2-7	CASRVDRQGGIYEQYF	TGTGCCAGCAGGGTGGACAGACAGGGGGGAATCTACGAGCAGTACTTC
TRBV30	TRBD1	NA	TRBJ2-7	CAWSDWIGQGGQYF	TGTGCCTGGAGTGACTGGATCGGACAGGGCGGACAGTACTTC
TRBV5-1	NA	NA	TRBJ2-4	CASSLGEAGNIQYF	TGCGCCAGCAGCTTAGGGGAGGCCGGAAACATTCAGTACTTC
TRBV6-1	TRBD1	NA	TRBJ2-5	CASSEQGASLETQYF	TGTGCCAGCAGTGAACAGGGGGCATCACTAGAGACCCAGTACTTC
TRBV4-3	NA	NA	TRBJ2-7	CASSQDLTVRWEQYF	TGCGCCAGCAGCCAAGATCTTACAGTACGATGGGAGCAGTACTTC
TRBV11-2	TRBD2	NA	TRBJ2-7	CASSRLTSGRAYEQYF	TGTGCCAGCAGTCGCCTGACTAGCGGGAGGGCCTACGAGCAGTACTTC
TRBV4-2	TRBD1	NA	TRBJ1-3	CASSQSSSGTAGNTIYF	TGTGCCAGCAGCCAAAGCTCTAGTGGGACAGCTGGAAACACCATATATTTT